This TCR beta chain stems from a study of T cells in Graves' hyperthyroidism and ophthalmopathy. Study results and caveats: Most clonotypes expanded in thyroid above 0.001 were likewise present in blood. Ophthalmopathy cases were set apart from stable hyperthyroidism by a 13 V-J model.

Trimming shortened V by 1 base and J by 3 bases, and 10 bases separated the two germline ends. Germline V gene lookup returns CDR1 SGHTA and CDR2 FQGNSA. The CDR3 has 15 residues. Together with thyroid ultrasound, orbital computed tomography, serum thyroxine and TRAb, clinical symptoms were used for diagnoses. Ten or more counts support this clonotype. Its antigen is unidentified. What was amplified from RNA transcripts were TCR beta CDR3 regions. When the TCR CDR3 underwent first-round RT-PCR, the HTBI primer set was used. Each CDR3 protein is one row after TCRdb ran MiXCR on the multiplex PCR reads. This table holds some 560,000 distinct CDR3 sequences, 15% to 19% found once.

Sequenced: blood. This receptor was identified in a young woman with Graves' hyperthyroidism. This chain uses TRBV7-2 with TRBJ2-1; D call uncertain. The CDR3 spells CASSLDYNHYNEQFF. CDR3 bases: TGTGCCAGCAGCTTAGACTACAACCACTACAATGAGCAGTTCTTC.